A single sample gave rise to the 9 T cell receptor beta chains below, sequenced in a study of vaccination and CD4 T cells after COVID-19. An Oncomine TCR Beta short-read assay was used to sequence the DNA from cultured CD4+ T cells. TCRdb itself ran the PCR reads through MiXCR, one entry per CDR3 protein. The table lists nearly 5,500 distinct CDR3 sequences, less than 50% of them singletons. Treatment in this sample: approximately 11-day PBMC culture with coronavirus spike peptide pools or control peptides (ViraFEST assay). Investigators obtained the unexposed donor's CD4+ T cells before the COVID-19 pandemic (2011-2018). For these TCRs, the target antigens are not known. Sequenced material: CD4+ T cells from blood, cultured in vitro. All receptors derive from a human donor in good health.

This clonotype has more than one count but fewer than ten. This chain links TRBV11-2 with TRBJ1-2; the match to TRBD1 covers 7 bases. The ends lost 6 bases at V and 7 bases at J; junction bases unmatched: 8. The CDR3 runs to 13 residues. Germline loops: CDR1 SGHAT, CDR2 FQNNGV. CDR3 nucleotide sequence: TGTGCCAGCAGTATTGACAGGGCGGGTGGCTACACCTTC. The encoded protein is CASSIDRAGGYTF.

The chain employs TRBV11-2 and TRBJ2-3, with 8 bases fitting TRBD2. The CDR3 sequence is 15 residues long. V was pared by 4 bases and J by 4 bases, with 7 bases of the junction left unmatched. CDR1 is SGHAT and CDR2 is FQNNGV in the germline V gene. The DNA of the CDR3 is TGTGCCAGCAGCTCGGGGGGGGGCCAGGCAGATACGCAGTATTTT. Translation: CASSSGGGQADTQYF.

This clonotype appeared a few times. The chain carries TRBV20-1 and TRBJ2-7; D unresolved. The CDR3 loop spans 14 amino acids. Trimming cost V 0 bases and J 0 bases, with 9 bases left between them. From germline, CDR1 is DFQATT and CDR2 SNEGSKA (reference sequence). The chain's CDR3 is CSARDAARSYEQYF. As DNA, the CDR3 is TGCAGTGCTAGAGATGCAGCCCGCTCCTACGAGCAGTACTTC.

This sequence joins TRBV6-2 or TRBV6-3 and TRBJ1-1; no firm D call. V lost 6 bases and J lost 3, with 17 bases in between. CDR1 and CDR2 from the germline V gene are MNHEY and SVGEGT. This CDR3 region has 15 residues. Here the CDR3 reads CASRLRRGGYTEAFF. The CDR3 region has the DNA TGTGCCAGCAGATTGCGCCGGGGAGGCTACACTGAAGCTTTCTTT.

The chain joins TRBV19 to TRBJ2-7; D remains unclear. Trimming stripped 3 bases from V and 4 bases from J, with 10 bases between. CDR1 is LNHDA, CDR2 SQIVND, per germline (reference sequence). The CDR3 consists of 13 residues. The CDR3 here is CASSMSGLYEQYF. In DNA, the CDR3 is TGTGCCAGTAGTATGTCGGGTTTATACGAGCAGTACTTC.

The J gene is TRBJ1-1, the V gene TRBV11-2, with TRBD1 as a possible D gene (6 bases). V was pared by 3 bases and J by 1 base, with 18 bases between. Germline V gene lookup returns CDR1 SGHAT and CDR2 FQNNGV. This CDR3 spans 17 amino acids. The DNA for the CDR3 is TGTGCCAGCAGCTTTCTCCCCGCCGGGGGCCGGAACACTGAAGCTTTCTTT. It codes for CASSFLPAGGRNTEAFF.

This clonotype is labeled large (0.1 to 1%). In nucleotides, the CDR3 is TGCGCCAGCAGTGATCCTGTACTAAACACAGATACGCAGTATTTT. Its translation is CASSDPVLNTDTQYF. The rearrangement links TRBV10-1 to TRBJ2-3; D remains unclear. The CDR3 runs to 15 residues. Germline assignment: CDR1 WNHNN and CDR2 SYGVQD (reference sequence). With 3 bases removed from V and 2 bases from J, the gap between germline ends came to 12 bases.

The chain employs TRBV5-4 and TRBJ1-1; possibly TRBD1 for D (5 bases). The CDR3 has 20 residues. Germline V gene sequence: CDR1 SGHNT, CDR2 YYREEE (reference sequence). The V gene lost 0 bases and the J gene lost 5 bases, with 29 bases spanning the gap. DNA for the CDR3: TGTGCCAGCAGCTTGGATGGGTGGGGCCGGACCGATCCAGGTGGGACTGAAGCTTTCTTT. Amino acid sequence: CASSLDGWGRTDPGGTEAFF.

V and J are TRBV7-8 and TRBJ2-5; possible D gene TRBD2, 5 bases. Germline V lookup: CDR1 SGHVS, CDR2 FQNEAQ. This CDR3 region has 13 residues. The V and J ends lost 3 bases and 4 bases respectively, with 9 bases between them. CDR3: CASSFSGGETQYF. CDR3 sequence (DNA): TGTGCCAGCAGCTTCAGCGGAGGAGAGACCCAGTACTTC.